This T cell receptor (beta chain) stems from a study of Graves' ophthalmopathy and Graves' hyperthyroidism. The wider study: Stable hyperthyroidism meant no progression to ophthalmopathy within 18 months of follow-up.

The authors amplified TCR beta CDR3 regions, and they did so from RNA transcripts for repertoire sequencing. The library came from an HTBI-primed first-round RT-PCR and a second-round multiplex PCR. MiXCR, run by TCRdb on the multiplex PCR reads, gives a single entry per CDR3 protein. The sample contains about 1.2 million distinct CDR3 sequences, 35% to 45% of which appear only once. Germline V gene lookup returns CDR1 SGDLS and CDR2 YYNGEE. This CDR3 comprises 14 residues. The germline V and J ends were trimmed by 0 bases and 0 bases, with 4 bases remaining between them. This clonotype was counted many times.

The sequenced material came from peripheral blood or thyroid tissue (not recorded which). The clonotype comes from an adult man with Graves' hyperthyroidism. This chain joins TRBV9 and TRBJ1-3; no clear D gene. CDR3 bases: TGTGCCAGCAGCGTAGATATCTCTGGAAACACCATATATTTT. Its protein product is CASSVDISGNTIYF.